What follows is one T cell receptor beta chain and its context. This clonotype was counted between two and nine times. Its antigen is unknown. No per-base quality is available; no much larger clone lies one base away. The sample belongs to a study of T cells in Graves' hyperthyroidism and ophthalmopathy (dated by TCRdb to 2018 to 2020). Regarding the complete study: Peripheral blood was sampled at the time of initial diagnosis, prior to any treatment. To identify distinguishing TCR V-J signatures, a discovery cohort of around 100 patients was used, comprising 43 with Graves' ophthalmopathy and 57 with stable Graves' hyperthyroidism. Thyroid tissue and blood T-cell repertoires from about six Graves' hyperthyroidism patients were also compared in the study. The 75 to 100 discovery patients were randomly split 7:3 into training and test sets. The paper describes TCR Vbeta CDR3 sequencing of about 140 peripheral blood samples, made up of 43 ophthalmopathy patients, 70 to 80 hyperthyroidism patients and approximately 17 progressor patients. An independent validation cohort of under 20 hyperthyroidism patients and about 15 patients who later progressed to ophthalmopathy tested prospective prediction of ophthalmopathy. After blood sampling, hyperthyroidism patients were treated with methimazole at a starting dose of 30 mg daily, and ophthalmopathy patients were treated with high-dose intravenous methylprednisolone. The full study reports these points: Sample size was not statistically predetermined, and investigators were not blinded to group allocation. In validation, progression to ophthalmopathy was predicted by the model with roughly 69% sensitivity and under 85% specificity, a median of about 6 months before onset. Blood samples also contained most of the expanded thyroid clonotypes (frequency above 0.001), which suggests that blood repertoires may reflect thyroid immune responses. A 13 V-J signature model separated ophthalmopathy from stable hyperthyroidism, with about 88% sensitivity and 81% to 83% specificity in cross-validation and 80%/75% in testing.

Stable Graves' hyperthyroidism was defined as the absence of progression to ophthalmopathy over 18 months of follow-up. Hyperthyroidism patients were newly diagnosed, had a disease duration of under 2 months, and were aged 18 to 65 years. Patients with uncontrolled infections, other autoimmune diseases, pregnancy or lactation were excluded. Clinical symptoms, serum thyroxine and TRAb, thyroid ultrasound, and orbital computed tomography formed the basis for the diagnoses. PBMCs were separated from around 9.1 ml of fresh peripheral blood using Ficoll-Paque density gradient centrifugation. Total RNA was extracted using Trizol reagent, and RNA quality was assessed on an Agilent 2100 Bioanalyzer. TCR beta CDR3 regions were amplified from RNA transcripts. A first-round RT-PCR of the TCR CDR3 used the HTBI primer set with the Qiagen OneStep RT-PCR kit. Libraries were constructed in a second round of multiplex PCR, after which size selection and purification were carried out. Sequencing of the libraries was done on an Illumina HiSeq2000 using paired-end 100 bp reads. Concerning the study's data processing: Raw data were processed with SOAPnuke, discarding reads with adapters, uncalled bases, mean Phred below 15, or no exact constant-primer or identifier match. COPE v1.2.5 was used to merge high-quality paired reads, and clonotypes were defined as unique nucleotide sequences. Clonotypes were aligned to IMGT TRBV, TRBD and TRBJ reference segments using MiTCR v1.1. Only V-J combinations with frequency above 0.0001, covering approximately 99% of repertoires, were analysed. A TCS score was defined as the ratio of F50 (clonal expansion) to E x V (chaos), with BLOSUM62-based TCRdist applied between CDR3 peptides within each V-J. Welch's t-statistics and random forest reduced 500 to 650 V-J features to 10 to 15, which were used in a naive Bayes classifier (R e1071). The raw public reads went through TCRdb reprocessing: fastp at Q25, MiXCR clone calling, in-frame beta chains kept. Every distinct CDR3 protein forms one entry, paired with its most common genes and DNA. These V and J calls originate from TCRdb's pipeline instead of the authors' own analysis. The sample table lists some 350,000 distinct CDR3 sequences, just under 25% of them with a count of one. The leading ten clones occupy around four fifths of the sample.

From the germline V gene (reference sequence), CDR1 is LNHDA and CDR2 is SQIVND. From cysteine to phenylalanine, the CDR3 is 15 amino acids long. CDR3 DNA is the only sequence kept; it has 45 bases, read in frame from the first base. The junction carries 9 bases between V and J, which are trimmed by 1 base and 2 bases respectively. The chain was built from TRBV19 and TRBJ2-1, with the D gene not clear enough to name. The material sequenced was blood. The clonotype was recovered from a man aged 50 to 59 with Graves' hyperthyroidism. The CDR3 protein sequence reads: CASSIVRATYNEQFF. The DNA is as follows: TGTGCCAGTAGTATAGTACGAGCGACCTACAATGAGCAGTTCTTC.